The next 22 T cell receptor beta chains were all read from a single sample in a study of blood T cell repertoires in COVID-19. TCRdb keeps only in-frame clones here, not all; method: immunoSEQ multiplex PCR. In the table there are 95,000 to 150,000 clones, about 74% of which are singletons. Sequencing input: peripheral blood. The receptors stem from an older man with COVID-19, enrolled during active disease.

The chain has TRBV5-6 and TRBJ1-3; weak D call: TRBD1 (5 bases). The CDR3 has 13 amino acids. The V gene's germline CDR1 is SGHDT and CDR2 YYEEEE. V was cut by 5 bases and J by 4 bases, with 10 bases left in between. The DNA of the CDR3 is TGTGCCAGCAGTAGGGGCGACGGAAACACCATATATTTT. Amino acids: CASSRGDGNTIYF.

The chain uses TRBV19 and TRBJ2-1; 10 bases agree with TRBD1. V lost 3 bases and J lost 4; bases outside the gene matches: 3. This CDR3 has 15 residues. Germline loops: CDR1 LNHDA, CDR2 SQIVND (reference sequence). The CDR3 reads CASSMTGGSYNEQFF. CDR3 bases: TGTGCCAGTAGTATGACAGGGGGCTCGTACAATGAGCAGTTCTTC.

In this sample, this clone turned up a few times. CDR3 DNA sequence: TGCGCCAGCAGCTCCCGGGACAGAGGCTTTCATGGCTACACCTTC. As protein: CASSSRDRGFHGYTF. The chain employs TRBV5-1 and TRBJ1-2, with 7 bases lining up with TRBD1. Trimming took 3 bases from V and 6 from J; bases not matched to a gene: 11. The germline gives CDR1 SGHRS, CDR2 YFSETQ. This CDR3 is 15 amino acids long.

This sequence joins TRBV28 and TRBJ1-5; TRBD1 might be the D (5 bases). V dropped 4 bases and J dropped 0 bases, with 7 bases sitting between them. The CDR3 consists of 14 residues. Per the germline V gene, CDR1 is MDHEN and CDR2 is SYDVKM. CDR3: CASSSGHSNQPQHF. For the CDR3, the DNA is TGTGCCAGCAGTTCAGGACATAGCAATCAGCCCCAGCATTTT.

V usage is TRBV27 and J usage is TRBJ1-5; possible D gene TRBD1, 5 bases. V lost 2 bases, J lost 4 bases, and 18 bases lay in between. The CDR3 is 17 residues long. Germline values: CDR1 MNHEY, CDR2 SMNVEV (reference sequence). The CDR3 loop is CASSLRQGLGLNQPQHF. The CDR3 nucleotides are TGTGCCAGCAGTTTAAGGCAGGGTTTAGGTTTAAATCAGCCCCAGCATTTT.

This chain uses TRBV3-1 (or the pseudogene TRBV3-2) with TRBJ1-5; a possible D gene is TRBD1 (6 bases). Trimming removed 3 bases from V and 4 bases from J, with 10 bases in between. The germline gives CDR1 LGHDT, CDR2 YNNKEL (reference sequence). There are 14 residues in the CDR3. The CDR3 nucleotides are TGTGCCAGCAGCCAGAACACAGGGAATCAGCCCCAGCATTTT. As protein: CASSQNTGNQPQHF.

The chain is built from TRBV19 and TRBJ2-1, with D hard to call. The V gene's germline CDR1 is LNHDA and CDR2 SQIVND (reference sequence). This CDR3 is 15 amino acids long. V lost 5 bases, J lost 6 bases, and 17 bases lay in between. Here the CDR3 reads CASSLHTSTRNEQFF. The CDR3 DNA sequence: TGTGCCAGTAGTCTTCACACCTCAACCCGCAATGAGCAGTTCTTC.

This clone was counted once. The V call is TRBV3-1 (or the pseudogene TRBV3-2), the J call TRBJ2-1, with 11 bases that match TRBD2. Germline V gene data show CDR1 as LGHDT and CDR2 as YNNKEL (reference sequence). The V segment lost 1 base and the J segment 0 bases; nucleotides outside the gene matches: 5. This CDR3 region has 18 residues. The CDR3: CASSQGNSGRASYNEQFF. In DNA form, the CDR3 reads TGTGCCAGCAGCCAAGGTAATAGCGGGAGGGCCTCCTACAATGAGCAGTTCTTC.

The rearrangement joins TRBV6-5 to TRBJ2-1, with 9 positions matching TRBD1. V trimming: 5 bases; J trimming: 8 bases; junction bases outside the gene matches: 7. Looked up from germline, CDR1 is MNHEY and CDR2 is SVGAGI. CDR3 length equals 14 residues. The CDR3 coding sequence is TGTGCCAGCAGTCTTCTGACAGGGGGGGATGAGCAGTTCTTC. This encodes CASSLLTGGDEQFF.

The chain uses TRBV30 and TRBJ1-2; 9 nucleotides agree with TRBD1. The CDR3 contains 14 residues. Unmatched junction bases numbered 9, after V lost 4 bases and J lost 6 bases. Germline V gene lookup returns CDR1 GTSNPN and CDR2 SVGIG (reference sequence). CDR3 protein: CAWTSGGTGHGYTF. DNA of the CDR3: TGTGCCTGGACATCGGGGGGGACAGGGCATGGCTACACCTTC.

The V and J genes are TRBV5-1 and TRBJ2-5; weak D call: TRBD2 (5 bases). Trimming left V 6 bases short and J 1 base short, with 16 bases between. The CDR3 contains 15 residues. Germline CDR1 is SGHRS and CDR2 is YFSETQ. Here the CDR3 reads CASTFGVRRQETQYF. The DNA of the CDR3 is TGCGCCAGCACCTTCGGGGTGCGACGCCAAGAGACCCAGTACTTC.

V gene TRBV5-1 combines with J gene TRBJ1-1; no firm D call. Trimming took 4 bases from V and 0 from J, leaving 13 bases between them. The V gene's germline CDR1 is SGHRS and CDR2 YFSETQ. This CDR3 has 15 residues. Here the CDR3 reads CASSPMTIMNTEAFF. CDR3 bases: TGCGCCAGCAGCCCGATGACAATTATGAACACTGAAGCTTTCTTT.

The CDR3: CASSLAATSGQQFF. For the CDR3, the DNA is TGTGCCAGCAGCTTAGCCGCGACTAGCGGCCAACAGTTCTTC. This rearrangement joins TRBV7-2 to TRBJ2-1; 9 nucleotides line up with TRBD2. The length of the CDR3 is 14 residues. Germline CDR1 SGHTA, CDR2 FQGNSA. Trimming removed 0 bases from V and 13 bases from J; junction bases left unmatched: 7.

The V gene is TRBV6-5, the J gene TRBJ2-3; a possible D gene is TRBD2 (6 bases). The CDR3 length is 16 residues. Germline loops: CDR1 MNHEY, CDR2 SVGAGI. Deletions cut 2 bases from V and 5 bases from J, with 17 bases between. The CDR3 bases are TGTGCCAGCAGTTACCTTGGAGGGGCGGAGGGAGATACGCAGTATTTT. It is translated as CASSYLGGAEGDTQYF.

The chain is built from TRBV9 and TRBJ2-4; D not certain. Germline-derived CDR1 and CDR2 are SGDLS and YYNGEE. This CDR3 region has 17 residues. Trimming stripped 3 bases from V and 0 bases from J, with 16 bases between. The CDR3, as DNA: TGTGCCAGCAGCGCCACTATAGGTCGCGGAGCCAAAAACATTCAGTACTTC. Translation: CASSATIGRGAKNIQYF.

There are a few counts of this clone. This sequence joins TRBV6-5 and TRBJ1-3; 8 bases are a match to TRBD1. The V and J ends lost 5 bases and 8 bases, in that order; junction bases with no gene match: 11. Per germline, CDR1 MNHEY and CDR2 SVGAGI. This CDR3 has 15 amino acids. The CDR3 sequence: CASSTLDRGLDTIYF. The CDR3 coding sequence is TGTGCCAGCAGTACCCTAGACAGGGGCCTAGACACCATATATTTT.

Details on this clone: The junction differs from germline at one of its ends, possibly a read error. The CDR3 sequence is CASSSPTSGRVYEQYF. The CDR3 DNA reads TGTGCCAGCTCATCACCTACTAGCGGGAGGGTCTACGAGCAGTACTTC. The chain links TRBV18 to TRBJ2-7, with 13 positions matching TRBD2. The CDR3 has 16 amino acids. CDR1 is KGHSH, CDR2 LQKENI, per germline.

CDR3 residues: CASSYGGGGYGYTF. In DNA, the CDR3 is TGTGCCAGCAGTTACGGGGGAGGGGGGTACGGCTACACCTTC. The chain links TRBV6-5 to TRBJ1-2; D perhaps matches TRBD1 (6 bases). The CDR3 extends over 14 amino acids. Per germline, CDR1 MNHEY and CDR2 SVGAGI. Trimming removed 2 bases at V and 8 bases at J, with 15 bases between.

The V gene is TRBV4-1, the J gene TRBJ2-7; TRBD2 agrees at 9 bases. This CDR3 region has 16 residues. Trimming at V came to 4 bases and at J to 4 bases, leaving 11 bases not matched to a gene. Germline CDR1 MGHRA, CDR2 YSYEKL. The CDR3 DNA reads TGCGCCAGCAGCCCTTTAGCGGGAGCCCCAGAGTACGAGCAGTACTTC. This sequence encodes CASSPLAGAPEYEQYF.

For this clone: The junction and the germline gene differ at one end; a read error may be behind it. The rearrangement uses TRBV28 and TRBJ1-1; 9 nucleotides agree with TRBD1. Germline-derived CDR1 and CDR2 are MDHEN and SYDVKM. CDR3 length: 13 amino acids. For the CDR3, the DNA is TGTGCCAGCAGGTTATCCGGGACAGGGAAAGCTTTCTTT. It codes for CASRLSGTGKAFF. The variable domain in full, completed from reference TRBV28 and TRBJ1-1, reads DVKVTQSSRYLVKRTGEKVFLECVQDMDHENMFWYRQDPGLGLRLIYFSYDVKMKEKGDIPEGYSVSREKKERFSLILESASTNQTSMYLCASRLSGTGKAFFGQGTRLTVV.

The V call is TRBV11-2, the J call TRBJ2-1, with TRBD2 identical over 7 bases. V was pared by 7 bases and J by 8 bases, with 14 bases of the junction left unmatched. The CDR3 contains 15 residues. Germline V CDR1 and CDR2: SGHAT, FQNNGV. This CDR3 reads CASTPLTSQFYEQFF. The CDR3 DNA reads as TGTGCCAGCACCCCACTGACTAGCCAATTCTATGAGCAGTTCTTC.

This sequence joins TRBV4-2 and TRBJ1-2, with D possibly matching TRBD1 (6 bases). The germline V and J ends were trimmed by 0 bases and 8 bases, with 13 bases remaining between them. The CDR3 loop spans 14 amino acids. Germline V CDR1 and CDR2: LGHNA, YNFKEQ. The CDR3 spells CASSQDNRAGGYTF. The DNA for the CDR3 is TGTGCCAGCAGCCAAGATAACAGGGCAGGGGGCTACACCTTC.